Listed below are T cell receptor beta chains from one sample, sequenced in a study of beta chain features in type 1 diabetes. Assay: immunoSEQ multiplex PCR; the TCRdb copy retains only in-frame clones and omits some. The data show 240,000 or so clones, roughly 20% seen once. Material for sequencing was naive CD4+ T cells from blood. These receptor sequences come from a woman in her forties with type 1 diabetes. CDR3s include the opening cysteine and the closing phenylalanine or tryptophan. A D gene is named only where the DNA matches it firmly. Only part of the rows carry a size: once, few, many, or a class if the clone is expanded.

>.|TRBJ2-3|TRBV5-1|.
TGCGCCAGCAGTTTGGGTAGTCTCCCAGATACGCAGTATTTT
CASSLGSLPDTQYF
>TRBD1|TRBJ2-1|TRBV10-3|.
TGTGCCATCAGTGAGAGGGCCGGGACAGGGAATTATGAGCAGTTCTTC
CAISERAGTGNYEQFF
>.|TRBJ2-1|TRBV7-3|.
TGTGCCAGCAGCCACAGAGACACCTACAATGAGCAGTTCTTC
CASSHRDTYNEQFF
>TRBD2|TRBJ2-5|TRBV4-3|.
TGCGCCAGCAGCCAAGATTCCACTAGCGGAGGGGCGACCCAGTACTTC
CASSQDSTSGGATQYF
>TRBD1|TRBJ2-7|TRBV27|.
TGTGCCAGCAGGGGGACAGGCGGACTGGGGGGTTACGAGCAGTACTTC
CASRGTGGLGGYEQYF
>.|TRBJ2-1|TRBV7-9|few
TGTGCCAGCAGCCTTAGGAGTGCGGGACTCAAGGATGAGCAGTTCTTC
CASSLRSAGLKDEQFF
>TRBD2|TRBJ2-7|TRBV6-5|few
TGTGCCAGCAGTTACGTACTAGCGGGAGGCGAGCAGTACTTC
CASSYVLAGGEQYF
>TRBD2|TRBJ2-1|TRBV9|.
TGTGCCAGCAGCGTGGGGATAGCGGGAGAGACCTACAATGAGCAGTTCTTC
CASSVGIAGETYNEQFF
>.|TRBJ2-5|TRBV29-1|few
TGCAGCGCCCGTAGGACAGCTGAGCAGACCCAGTACTTC
CSARRTAEQTQYF
>.|TRBJ1-1|TRBV7-9|.
TGTGCCAGCAGCTCGACAGTGAACACTGAAGCTTTCTTT
CASSSTVNTEAFF
>TRBD1|TRBJ1-4|TRBV14|.
TGTGCCAGCAGGCTAACCGGGACAGGGATCGAAAAACTGTTTTTT
CASRLTGTGIEKLFF
>.|TRBJ1-1|TRBV19|few
TGTGCCAGTATCGGGACTCCGTACACTGAAGCTTTCTTT
CASIGTPYTEAFF
>.|TRBJ2-7|TRBV10-3|.
TGTGCCATCAGTGAGTCGACTGGGGGGTCCGAGCAGTACTTC
CAISESTGGSEQYF
>.|TRBJ2-7|TRBV5-6|.
TGTGCCAGCAGCCCAGGATTAACAGGTCGCGAGCAGTACTTC
CASSPGLTGREQYF
>.|TRBJ1-1|TRBV30|.
TGTGCCTGGAGTGAACAGCTCACTGAAGCTTTCTTT
CAWSEQLTEAFF
>TRBD2|TRBJ2-7|TRBV9|.
TGTGCCAGCAGCGTAGGGCTAGCGGGAGGTCCGGGGACCTACGAGCAGTACTTC
CASSVGLAGGPGTYEQYF
>.|TRBJ1-1|TRBV2|few
TGTGCCAGCAGTGTGAAGGGGCGGAACACTGAAGCTTTCTTT
CASSVKGRNTEAFF
>TRBD1|TRBJ2-7|TRBV5-1|few
TGCGCCAGCAGCCCAGGACAGGAGCTATACGAGCAGTACTTC
CASSPGQELYEQYF
>TRBD2|TRBJ2-1|TRBV10-3|few
TGTGCCATCCGGGGCGGGGGCTCCTACAATGAGCAGTTCTTC
CAIRGGGSYNEQFF
>.|TRBJ2-5|TRBV10-3|.
TGTGCCATCAGTGAGACACCCCGGGGAAATAATGTGGCCCAGTACTTC
CAISETPRGNNVAQYF
>TRBD1|TRBJ2-7|TRBV9|.
TGTGCCAGCAGCGTCCAAACAGGGGGGACGATCTACGAGCAGTACTTC
CASSVQTGGTIYEQYF
>TRBD1|TRBJ1-5|TRBV7-9|few
TGTGCCAGCAGCTTGACAGGGAACCAGCCCCAGCATTTT
CASSLTGNQPQHF
>TRBD1|TRBJ2-1|TRBV29-1|few
TGCAGCGTTGAGACCGGGACAGGGAGGTCCTACAATGAGCAGTTCTTC
CSVETGTGRSYNEQFF
>TRBD1|TRBJ2-6|TRBV11-2|.
TGTGCCAGCAGCTTGGGCAGGGGGTCTGGGGCCAACGTCCTGACTTTC
CASSLGRGSGANVLTF
>.|TRBJ2-5|TRBV7-8|few
TGTGCCAGCAGCTTCCGGGACTCGAAGTACTTC
CASSFRDSKYF
>TRBD1|TRBJ1-5|TRBV2|.
TGTGCCAGCAGTTACAGGGGTGGCCAGCCCCAGCATTTT
CASSYRGGQPQHF
>.|TRBJ1-5|TRBV4-3|few
TGCGCCAGCAGCCAAGTTGGTACCGGAGGTGGTCAGCCCCAGCATTTT
CASSQVGTGGGQPQHF
>TRBD2|TRBJ2-2|TRBV6-4|.
TGTGCCAGCAGTAGCCTAGCGGGGAACACCGGGGAGCTGTTTTTT
CASSSLAGNTGELFF
>.|TRBJ2-6|TRBV27|.
TGTGCCAGCTCAGGGGCTGGGGCCAACGTCCTGACTTTC
CASSGAGANVLTF
>TRBD1|TRBJ1-2|TRBV10-3|once
TGTGCCATCAGCCAGGACAGGGTGGGCTATGGCTACACCTTC
CAISQDRVGYGYTF
>TRBD2|TRBJ2-7|TRBV19|few
TGTGCCAGTAGTCCGCTAGCGGAGGGCCCCTACGAGCAGTACTTC
CASSPLAEGPYEQYF
>.|TRBJ2-3|TRBV4-1|few
TGCGCCAGCAGCCAAGATCCGAGTTCCACAGATACGCAGTATTTT
CASSQDPSSTDTQYF
>.|TRBJ2-7|TRBV20-1|.
TGCAGTGCTACGGACACGCACGAGCAGTACTTC
CSATDTHEQYF
>.|TRBJ1-1|TRBV30|.
TGTGCCTGGAGAGGCGGCGACACTGAAGCTTTCTTT
CAWRGGDTEAFF
>.|TRBJ2-5|TRBV7-2|.
TGTGCCAGCAGCTTAGATCCCAGTCAAGAGACCCAGTACTTC
CASSLDPSQETQYF
>.|TRBJ2-6|TRBV5-1|few
TGCGCCAGCAGCTCTACAGTAAGCTCTGGGGCCAACGTCCTGACTTTC
CASSSTVSSGANVLTF
>.|TRBJ2-5|TRBV6-5|.
TGTGCCAGCAGACGAAGCGGCGAGACCCAGTACTTC
CASRRSGETQYF
>TRBD2|TRBJ2-3|TRBV19|once
TGTGCCAGTAGTACTCGCGGGAGTTTCACAGATACGCAGTATTTT
CASSTRGSFTDTQYF
>.|TRBJ1-1|TRBV30|few
TGTGCCTGGACTAGACTGGTCGAGGGAGCTTTCTTT
CAWTRLVEGAFF
>TRBD1|TRBJ1-5|TRBV9|few
TGTGCCAGCAGCGTCGGGACAGGGAAGAATCAGCCCCAGCATTTT
CASSVGTGKNQPQHF
>TRBD1|TRBJ1-1|TRBV18|few
TGTGCCAGCTCACTCGGACAGGGGGGCAACACTGAAGCTTTCTTT
CASSLGQGGNTEAFF
>TRBD2|TRBJ2-5|TRBV7-9|.
TGTGCCAGCAGCCCCGCGGGGGTAGGCAGAGGGCTACAAGAGACCCAGTACTTC
CASSPAGVGRGLQETQYF
>TRBD1|TRBJ2-2|TRBV4-3|.
TGCGCCAGCAGCCAGGAACAGGGGGCAACCGGGGAGCTGTTTTTT
CASSQEQGATGELFF
>.|TRBJ2-2|TRBV15|.
TGTGCCACCAGCAGAGATTACCTAGCTCCCGGGGAGCTGTTTTTT
CATSRDYLAPGELFF
>.|TRBJ1-1|TRBV6-5|few
TGTGCCAGCAGCCCCGGGACTGCTAACACTGAAGCTTTCTTT
CASSPGTANTEAFF